The 8 T cell receptor beta chains in this list originate from one sample, sequenced in a study of Tregs in tolerant kidney transplant recipients. Assay: immunoSEQ multiplex PCR; the TCRdb copy retains only in-frame clones and omits some. The data show 85,000 to 95,000 clones, just over 90% seen once. Sequenced sample: CD8+ T cells from blood. These receptors all stem from a human donor in good health.

This clone was recorded a few times. The V and J genes are TRBV7-8 and TRBJ2-7, with D possibly being TRBD1 (6 bases). CDR1 is SGHVS, CDR2 FQNEAQ, per germline. The CDR3 is 13 amino acids. V gave up 3 bases and J gave up 4 bases, with 10 bases separating them. The CDR3 is CASSFSGAYEQYF. The CDR3 DNA follows: TGTGCCAGCAGCTTTTCAGGGGCTTACGAGCAGTACTTC.

This clone was seen a single time. The rearrangement joins TRBV7-8 to TRBJ1-4; D gene unclear. Trimming pared 0 bases from V and 10 bases from J, leaving 12 bases between. CDR1 SGHVS and CDR2 FQNEAQ come from the germline V gene. The CDR3 covers 14 residues. CDR3 nucleotides: TGTGCCAGCAGCTTAGCCCCCGTGACGGGAAAACTGTTTTTT. It is translated as CASSLAPVTGKLFF.

In the case of this clone: Germline is not matched at one junction end, which may reflect a read error. Other nucleotide sequences from this sample produce the same CDR3. This chain joins TRBV13 and TRBJ2-7; D is possibly TRBD1 (5 bases). The CDR3 has 14 amino acids. Germline CDR1 and CDR2: PRHDT and FYEKMQ (reference sequence). This CDR3 is CASSLAQGNYEQYF. DNA of the CDR3: TGTGCCAGCAGCTTAGCGCAGGGAAACTACGAGCAGTACTTT. The full variable domain, completed using reference TRBV13 and TRBJ2-7, is AAGVIQSPRHLIKEKRETATLKCYPIPRHDTVYWYQQGPGQDPQFLISFYEKMQSDKGSIPDRFSAQQFSDYHSELNMSSLELGDSALYFCASSLAQGNYEQYFGPGTRLTVT.

The chain carries TRBV7-9 and TRBJ2-7; D is ambiguous. Germline V CDR1 and CDR2: SEHNR, FQNEAQ (reference sequence). The CDR3 consists of 15 residues. V lost 5 bases and J lost 3, with 17 bases in between. The CDR3 sequence is CASSLTRAWDYEQYF. In DNA, the CDR3 is TGTGCCAGCAGCCTAACTCGGGCCTGGGACTACGAGCAGTACTTC.

This clone has just one count. V is TRBV4-1 and J is TRBJ1-5; D is ambiguous. Germline lookup yields CDR1 MGHRA and CDR2 YSYEKL. The CDR3 spans 14 residues. Trimming pared 4 bases from V and 1 base from J, leaving 8 bases between. CDR3 sequence: CASSPSVSNQPQHF. The CDR3 DNA is TGCGCCAGCAGCCCCTCGGTGAGCAATCAGCCCCAGCATTTT.

The V and J genes are TRBV11-3 and TRBJ1-1; D unresolved. V was clipped by 3 bases and J by 5 bases, with 10 bases between them. Germline CDR1 is SGHNT and CDR2 is YENEEA. The CDR3 has 13 amino acids. CDR3 nucleotide sequence: TGTGCCAGCAGCTTGGGGTTCGGGACTGAAGCTTTCTTT. Protein product: CASSLGFGTEAFF.

This chain uses TRBV7-9 with TRBJ2-3; no definite D call. The CDR3 is 13 amino acids. V was shortened by 6 bases and J by 6 bases, with 13 bases between the two germline ends. In germline, CDR1 is SEHNR, CDR2 FQNEAQ (reference sequence). The CDR3 spells CASSPDWTDTQYF. The CDR3 coding sequence is TGTGCCAGCAGTCCAGACTGGACGGATACGCAGTATTTT.

This chain joins TRBV27 and TRBJ2-5; D perhaps matches TRBD2 (5 bases). Trimming shortened V by 4 bases and J by 4 bases, and 13 bases separated the two germline ends. Germline V CDR1 and CDR2: MNHEY, SMNVEV (reference sequence). The CDR3 runs 14 residues. The CDR3 loop is CASSYRASRETQYF. CDR3 bases: TGTGCCAGCAGTTACCGGGCTAGCCGAGAGACCCAGTACTTC.